This record concerns one T cell receptor (beta chain) sequence. Antigen unknown. Donors each provided ten milliliters of peripheral blood. The use of a sample-barcoded 5' primer and a J-beta primer mix characterized a second PCR of roughly 7 to 11 cycles. Template switching added a 12-random-nucleotide identifier to every cDNA molecule. TCRdb independently ran MiXCR on the 5' RACE reads; one entry per CDR3 protein. Altogether approximately 1.5 million distinct CDR3 sequences are present, 34% being singletons, with the ten largest covering approximately 10%. These data originate in a study of blood T cells in healthy people across ages. The study, taken as a whole, reports: Observed TCR beta diversity showed a strong correlation with the percentage of naive T cells as measured by flow cytometry. The fall in TCR beta diversity per million T cells was roughly linear with age.

V was pared by 5 bases and J by 5 bases, with 21 bases between. The length of the CDR3 is 16 residues. Germline loops: CDR1 SGHTA, CDR2 FQGNSA. This clonotype was obtained from a woman aged 25 to 39 in good health. The chain recombines TRBV7-2 with TRBJ1-1; weak D call: TRBD1 (5 bases). Sequenced: blood. The CDR3 reads CASSGRGTSRRTEAFF. As DNA, the CDR3 is TGTGCCAGCAGCGGACGAGGGACTTCACGGAGAACTGAAGCTTTCTTT.